The subject of this entry is one T cell receptor (beta chain). Its antigen is not known. TCRdb keeps only in-frame clones here, not all; method: immunoSEQ multiplex PCR. The sample has approximately 57,000 clones, roughly 80% seen once. With 4 bases clipped from V and 3 bases from J, the junction kept 3 bases outside the gene matches. Germline values: CDR1 SGHDT, CDR2 YYEEEE. This CDR3 is built from 15 residues. The data belong to a study of a mutant IDH1 vaccine in newly diagnosed glioma. Across the study: Vaccination followed radiotherapy alone by 4-6 weeks, or accompanied temozolomide cycles. Study conclusions and caveats: Seemingly, top peripheral T cell clonotype changes bore no relation to pseudoprogression.

Documented time point: week 5, during vaccination. Vaccination comprised doses that each held 300 ug of mutant IDH1 20-mer peptide, plus topical imiquimod. Source: PBMCs, taken from a glioma patient whose treatment included an IDH1 peptide vaccine. The V and J genes are TRBV5-6 and TRBJ2-1, with 11 positions matching TRBD2. The TCR originated in a young woman with glioma. Some clones in this sample may be carry-over from other donors' samples. The CDR3 sequence is CASSMGLADYNEQFF. The CDR3 DNA reads TGTGCCAGCAGCATGGGACTAGCGGACTACAATGAGCAGTTCTTC.